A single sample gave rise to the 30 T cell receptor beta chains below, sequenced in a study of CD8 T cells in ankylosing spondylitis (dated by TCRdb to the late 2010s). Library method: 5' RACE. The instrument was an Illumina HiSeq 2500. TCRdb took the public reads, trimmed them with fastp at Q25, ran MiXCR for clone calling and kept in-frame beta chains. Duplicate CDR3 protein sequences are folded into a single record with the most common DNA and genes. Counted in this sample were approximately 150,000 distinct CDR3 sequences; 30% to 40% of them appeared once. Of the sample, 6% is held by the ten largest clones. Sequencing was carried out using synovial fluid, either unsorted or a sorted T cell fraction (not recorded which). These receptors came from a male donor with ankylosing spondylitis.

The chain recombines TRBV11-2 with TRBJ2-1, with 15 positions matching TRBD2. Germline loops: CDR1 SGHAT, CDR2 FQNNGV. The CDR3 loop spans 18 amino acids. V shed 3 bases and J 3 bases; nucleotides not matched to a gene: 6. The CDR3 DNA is TGTGCCAGCAGCTTCATCGGACTAGCGGGAGGGATCTACAATGAGCAGTTCTTC. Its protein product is CASSFIGLAGGIYNEQFF. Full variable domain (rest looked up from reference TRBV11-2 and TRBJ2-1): EAGVAQSPRYKIIEKRQSVAFWCNPISGHATLYWYQQILGQGPKLLIQFQNNGVVDDSQLPKDRFSAERLKGVDSTLKIQPAKLEDSAVYLCASSFIGLAGGIYNEQFFGPGTRLTVL.

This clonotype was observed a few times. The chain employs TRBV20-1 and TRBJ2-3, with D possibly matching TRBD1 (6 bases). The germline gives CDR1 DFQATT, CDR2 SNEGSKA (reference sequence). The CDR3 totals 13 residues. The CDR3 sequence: CSVRDTRTDTQYF. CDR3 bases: TGCAGCGTCCGGGACACCCGCACAGATACGCAGTATTTT.

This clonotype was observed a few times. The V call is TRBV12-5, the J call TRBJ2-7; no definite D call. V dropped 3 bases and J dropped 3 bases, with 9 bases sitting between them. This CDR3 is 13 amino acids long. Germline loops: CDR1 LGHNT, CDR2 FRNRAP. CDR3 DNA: TGTGCTAGTGGTTTCGAGAGCCACTACGAGCAGTACTTC. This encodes CASGFESHYEQYF.

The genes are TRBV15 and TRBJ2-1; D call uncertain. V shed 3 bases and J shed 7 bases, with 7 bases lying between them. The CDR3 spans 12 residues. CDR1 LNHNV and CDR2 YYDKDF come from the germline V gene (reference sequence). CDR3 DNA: TGTGCCACCAGCAGGGTGGTAAATGAGCAGTTCTTC. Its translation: CATSRVVNEQFF.

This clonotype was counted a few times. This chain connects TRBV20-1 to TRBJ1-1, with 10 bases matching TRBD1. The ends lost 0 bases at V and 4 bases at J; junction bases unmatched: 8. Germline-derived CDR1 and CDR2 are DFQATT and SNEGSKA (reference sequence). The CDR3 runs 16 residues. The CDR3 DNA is TGCAGTGCTAGAGATCCGGGACAGGGGTCGGGCACTGAAGCTTTCTTT. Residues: CSARDPGQGSGTEAFF.

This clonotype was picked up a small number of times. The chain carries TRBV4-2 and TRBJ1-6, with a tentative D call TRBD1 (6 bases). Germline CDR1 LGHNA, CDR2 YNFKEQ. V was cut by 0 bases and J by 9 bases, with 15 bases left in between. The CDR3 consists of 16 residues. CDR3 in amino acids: CASSQEDLQGGSPLHF. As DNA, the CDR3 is TGTGCCAGCAGCCAAGAAGATCTACAGGGCGGTTCACCCCTCCACTTT.

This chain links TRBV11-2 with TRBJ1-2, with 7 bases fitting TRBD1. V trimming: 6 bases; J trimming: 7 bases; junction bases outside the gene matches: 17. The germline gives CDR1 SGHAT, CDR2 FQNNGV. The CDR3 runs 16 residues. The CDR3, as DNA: TGTGCCAGCAGACCCCGACAGGGACGGATCGGGAGTGGCTACACCTTC. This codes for CASRPRQGRIGSGYTF.

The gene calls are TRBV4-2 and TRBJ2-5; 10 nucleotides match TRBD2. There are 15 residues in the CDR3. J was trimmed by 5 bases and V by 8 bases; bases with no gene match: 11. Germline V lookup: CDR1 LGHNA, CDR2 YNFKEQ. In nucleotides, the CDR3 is TGTGCCAGCTCTTTAGCGGGAGGCCAGCGGGAGACCCAGTACTTC. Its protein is CASSLAGGQRETQYF.

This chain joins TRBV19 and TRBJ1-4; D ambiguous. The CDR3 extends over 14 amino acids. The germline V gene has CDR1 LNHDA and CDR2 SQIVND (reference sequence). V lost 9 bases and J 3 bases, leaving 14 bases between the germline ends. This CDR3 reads CASRGRSPNEKLFF. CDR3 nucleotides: TGTGCCAGCCGCGGACGGTCTCCTAATGAAAAACTGTTTTTT.

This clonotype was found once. The CDR3 sequence: CASSYTGSNQPQHF. The CDR3 region has the DNA TGTGCCAGCAGTTACACTGGAAGCAATCAGCCCCAGCATTTT. The chain links TRBV6-5 to TRBJ1-5; no clear D gene. The CDR3 sequence is 14 residues long. Looked up from germline, CDR1 is MNHEY and CDR2 is SVGAGI. V lost 2 bases and J lost 1, with 6 bases in between.

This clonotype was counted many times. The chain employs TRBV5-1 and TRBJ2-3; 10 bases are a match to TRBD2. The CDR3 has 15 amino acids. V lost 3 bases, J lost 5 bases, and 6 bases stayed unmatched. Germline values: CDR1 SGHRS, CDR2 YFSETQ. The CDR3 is CASSSQAGGLDTQYF. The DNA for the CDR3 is TGCGCCAGCAGCTCTCAAGCGGGAGGGCTAGATACGCAGTATTTT.

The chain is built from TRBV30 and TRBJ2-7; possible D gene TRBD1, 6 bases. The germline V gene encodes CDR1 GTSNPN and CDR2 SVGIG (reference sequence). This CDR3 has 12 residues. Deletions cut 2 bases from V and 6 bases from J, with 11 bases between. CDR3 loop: CAWSLQGREQYF. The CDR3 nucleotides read TGTGCCTGGAGTCTACAGGGTCGCGAGCAGTACTTC.

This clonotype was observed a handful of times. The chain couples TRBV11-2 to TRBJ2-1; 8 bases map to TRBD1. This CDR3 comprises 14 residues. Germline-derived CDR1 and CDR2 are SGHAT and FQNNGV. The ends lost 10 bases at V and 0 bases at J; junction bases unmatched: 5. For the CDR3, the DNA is TGTGCCACGCAGGGGGCCCGCTCCTACAATGAGCAGTTCTTC. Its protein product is CATQGARSYNEQFF.

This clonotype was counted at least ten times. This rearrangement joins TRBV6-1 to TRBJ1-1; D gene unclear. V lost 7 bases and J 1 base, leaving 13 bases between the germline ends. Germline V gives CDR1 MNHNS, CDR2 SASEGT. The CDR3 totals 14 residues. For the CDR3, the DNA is TGTGCCAGCACCCTACAACATCGGAACACTGAAGCTTTCTTT. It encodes CASTLQHRNTEAFF.

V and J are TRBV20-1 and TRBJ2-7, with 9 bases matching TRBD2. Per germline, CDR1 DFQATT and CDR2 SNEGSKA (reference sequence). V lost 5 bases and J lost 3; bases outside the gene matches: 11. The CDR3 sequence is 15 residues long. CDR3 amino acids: CSAASGTSTNYEQYF. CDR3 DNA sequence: TGCAGTGCTGCCTCCGGGACTAGCACAAACTACGAGCAGTACTTC.

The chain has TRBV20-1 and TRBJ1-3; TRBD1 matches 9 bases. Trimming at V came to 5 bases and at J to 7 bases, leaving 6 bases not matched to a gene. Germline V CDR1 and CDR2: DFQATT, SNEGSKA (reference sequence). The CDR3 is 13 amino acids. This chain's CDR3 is CSARDRERNTIYF. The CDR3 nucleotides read TGCAGTGCTCGGGACAGGGAGCGGAACACCATATATTTT.

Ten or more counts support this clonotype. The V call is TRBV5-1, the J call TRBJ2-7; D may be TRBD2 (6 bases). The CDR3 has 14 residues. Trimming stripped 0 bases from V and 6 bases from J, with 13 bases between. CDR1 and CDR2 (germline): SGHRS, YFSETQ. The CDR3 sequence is CASSLVTGAREQYF. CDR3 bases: TGCGCCAGCAGCTTGGTTACGGGAGCACGCGAGCAGTACTTC.

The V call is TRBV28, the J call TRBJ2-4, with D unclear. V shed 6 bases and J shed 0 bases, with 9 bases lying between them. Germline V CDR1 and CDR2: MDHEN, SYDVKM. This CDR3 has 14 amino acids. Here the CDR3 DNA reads TGTGCCAGCAGGGGGTCCTTAGCCAAAAACATTCAGTACTTC. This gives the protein CASRGSLAKNIQYF.

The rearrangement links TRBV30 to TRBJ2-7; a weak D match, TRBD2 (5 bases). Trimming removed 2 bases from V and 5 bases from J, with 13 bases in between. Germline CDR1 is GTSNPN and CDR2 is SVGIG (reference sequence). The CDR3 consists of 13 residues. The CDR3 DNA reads TGTGCCTGGAGTAAAGGAGGAAGCCACGAGCAGTACTTC. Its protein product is CAWSKGGSHEQYF.

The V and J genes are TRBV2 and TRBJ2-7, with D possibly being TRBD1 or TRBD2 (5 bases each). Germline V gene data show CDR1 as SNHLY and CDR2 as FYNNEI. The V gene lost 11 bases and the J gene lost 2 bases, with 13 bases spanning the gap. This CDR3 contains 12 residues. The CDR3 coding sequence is TGTGCCGGGGCCCGGGATACCTACGAGCAGTACTTC. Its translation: CAGARDTYEQYF.

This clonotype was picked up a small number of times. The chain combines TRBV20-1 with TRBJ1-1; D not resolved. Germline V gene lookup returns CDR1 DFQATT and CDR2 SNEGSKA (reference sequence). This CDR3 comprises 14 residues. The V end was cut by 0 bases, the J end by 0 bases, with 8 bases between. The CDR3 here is CSARETHMNTEAFF. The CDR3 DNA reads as TGCAGTGCTAGAGAGACCCATATGAACACTGAAGCTTTCTTT.

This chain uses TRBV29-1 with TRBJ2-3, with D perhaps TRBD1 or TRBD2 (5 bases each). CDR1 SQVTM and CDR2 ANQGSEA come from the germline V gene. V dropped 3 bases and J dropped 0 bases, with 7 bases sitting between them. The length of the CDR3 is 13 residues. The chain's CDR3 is CSVERGSTDTQYF. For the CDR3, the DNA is TGCAGCGTTGAGAGGGGTAGCACAGATACGCAGTATTTT.

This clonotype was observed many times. This chain's CDR3 is CATRFGLGSGNTIYF. DNA for the CDR3: TGTGCCACCCGTTTCGGGCTGGGCTCTGGAAACACCATATATTTT. V and J are TRBV15 and TRBJ1-3; D remains ambiguous. Germline V gene sequence: CDR1 LNHNV, CDR2 YYDKDF (reference sequence). The V and J ends lost 8 bases and 0 bases respectively, with 14 bases between them. This CDR3 is built from 15 residues. The full variable domain, in which reference TRBV15 and TRBJ1-3 provide the parts outside the CDR3, is DAMVIQNPRYQVTQFGKPVTLSCSQTLNHNVMYWYQQKSSQAPKLLFHYYDKDFNNEADTPDNFQSRRPNTSFCFLDIRSPGLGDTAMYLCATRFGLGSGNTIYFGEGSWLTVV.

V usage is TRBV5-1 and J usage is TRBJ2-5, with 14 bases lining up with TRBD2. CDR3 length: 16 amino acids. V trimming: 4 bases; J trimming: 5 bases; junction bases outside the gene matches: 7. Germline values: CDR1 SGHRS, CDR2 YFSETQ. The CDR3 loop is CASSPRTSGGMETQYF. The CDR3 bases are TGCGCCAGCAGCCCAAGGACTAGCGGGGGGATGGAGACCCAGTACTTC.

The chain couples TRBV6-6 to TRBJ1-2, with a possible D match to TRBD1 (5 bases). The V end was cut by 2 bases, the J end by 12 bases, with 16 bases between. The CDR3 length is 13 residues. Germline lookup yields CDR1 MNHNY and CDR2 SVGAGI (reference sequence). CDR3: CASSYAAGWGNTF. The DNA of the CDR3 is TGTGCCAGCAGTTACGCGGCAGGGTGGGGCAACACCTTC.

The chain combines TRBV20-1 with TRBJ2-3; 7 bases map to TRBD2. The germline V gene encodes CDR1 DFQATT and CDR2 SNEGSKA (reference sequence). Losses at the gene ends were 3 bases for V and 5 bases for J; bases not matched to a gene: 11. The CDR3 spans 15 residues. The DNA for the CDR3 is TGCAGTGCTAGTAACGCGGGGGTGAGCGGAGATACGCAGTATTTT. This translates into CSASNAGVSGDTQYF.

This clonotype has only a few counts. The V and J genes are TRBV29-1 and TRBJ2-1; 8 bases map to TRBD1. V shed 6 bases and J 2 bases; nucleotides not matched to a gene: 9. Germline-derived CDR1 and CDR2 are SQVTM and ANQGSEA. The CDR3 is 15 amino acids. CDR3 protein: CSVGGTGWAYNEQFF. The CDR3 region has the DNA TGCAGCGTAGGAGGGACAGGTTGGGCCTACAATGAGCAGTTCTTC.

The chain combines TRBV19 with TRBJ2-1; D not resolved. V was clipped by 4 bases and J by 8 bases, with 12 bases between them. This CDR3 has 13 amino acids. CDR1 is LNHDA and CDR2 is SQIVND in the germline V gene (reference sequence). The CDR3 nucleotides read TGTGCCAGTAGTAGAAGAGGATTCGATGAGCAGTTCTTC. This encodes CASSRRGFDEQFF.

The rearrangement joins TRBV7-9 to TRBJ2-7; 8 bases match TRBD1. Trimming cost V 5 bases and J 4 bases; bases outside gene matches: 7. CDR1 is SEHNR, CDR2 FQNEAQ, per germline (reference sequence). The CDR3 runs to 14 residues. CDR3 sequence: CASSRGTGEYEQYF. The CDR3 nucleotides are TGTGCCAGCAGCAGGGGGACAGGAGAGTACGAGCAGTACTTC. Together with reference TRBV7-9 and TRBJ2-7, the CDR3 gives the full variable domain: DTGVSQNPRHKITKRGQNVTFRCDPISEHNRLYWYRQTLGQGPEFLTYFQNEAQLEKSRLLSDRFSAERPKGSFSTLEIQRTEQGDSAMYLCASSRGTGEYEQYFGPGTRLTVT.

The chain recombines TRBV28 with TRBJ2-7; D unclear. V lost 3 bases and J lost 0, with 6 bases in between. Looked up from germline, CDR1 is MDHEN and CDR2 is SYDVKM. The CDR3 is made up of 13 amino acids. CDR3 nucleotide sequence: TGTGCCAGCAGTTTCCTTGTCTCCTACGAGCAGTACTTC. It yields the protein CASSFLVSYEQYF.